A single sample is the source of the 21 T cell receptor beta chains below, sequenced in a study of blood T cell dynamics during melanoma immunotherapy. The sample's time point: week 3, after first cycle of checkpoint inhibitor. TCRdb keeps only in-frame clones here, not all; method: immunoSEQ multiplex PCR. The repertoire consists of 250 to 300 clones, with about 91% occurring once and the leading ten covering 6.5% to 9.5%. The sample consisted of naive CD8+ T cells from blood, taken from a patient treated with checkpoint blockade. These receptors were collected from a human donor with melanoma.

This clone was seen once. The chain links TRBV4-2 to TRBJ2-7; 9 bases are a match to TRBD2. Per germline, CDR1 LGHNA and CDR2 YNFKEQ. CDR3 length equals 16 residues. With V trimmed by 1 base and J by 0 bases, 4 bases remained unmatched. The CDR3 region has the DNA TGTGCCAGCAGCCAAGTGCCTAGCGGGAACTCCTACGAGCAGTACTTC. It is translated as CASSQVPSGNSYEQYF.

The chain links TRBV4-1 to TRBJ2-7; D perhaps matches TRBD2 (5 bases). V lost 1 base, J lost 4 bases, and 11 bases lay in between. There are 14 residues in the CDR3. Per germline, CDR1 MGHRA and CDR2 YSYEKL. CDR3 in DNA: TGCGCCAGCAGCCAAGTAGGACTGGCATACGAGCAGTACTTC. Translating gives CASSQVGLAYEQYF.

The chain couples TRBV27 to TRBJ2-1, with D tentatively TRBD1 (6 bases). Germline CDR1 and CDR2: MNHEY and SMNVEV (reference sequence). This CDR3 spans 15 amino acids. The ends were cut back, 3 bases at V and 4 bases at J, with 13 bases in the middle. CDR3 sequence reads: CASSFNQGPYNEQFF. The DNA for the CDR3 is TGTGCCAGCAGTTTCAACCAGGGGCCATACAATGAGCAGTTCTTC.

The V call is TRBV7-8, the J call TRBJ2-7; 9 bases are a match to TRBD1. The CDR3 extends over 15 amino acids. CDR1 is SGHVS and CDR2 is FQNEAQ in the germline V gene. J gave up 3 bases and V 8 bases, and 11 bases lay outside the gene matches. The CDR3 DNA reads TGTGCCAGCCGGTCCGGACAGGGGAAGGTCTACGAGCAGTACTTC. Translated, it gives CASRSGQGKVYEQYF.

Details on this clone: This CDR3 is also generated by other DNA sequences in the sample. CDR3 region: CASSLRQGPDTQYF. For the CDR3, the DNA is TGTGCCAGCAGCTTACGACAGGGGCCAGATACGCAGTATTTT. The rearrangement joins TRBV7-6 to TRBJ2-3; 8 bases agree with TRBD1. The CDR3 is made up of 14 amino acids. In germline, CDR1 is SGHVS, CDR2 FNYEAQ. The junction had 2 bases not matched to a gene; V was cut back by 2 bases and J by 4 bases.

The chain combines TRBV28 with TRBJ2-7; 7 positions match TRBD1. The CDR3 loop spans 14 amino acids. Germline CDR1 and CDR2: MDHEN and SYDVKM. Trimming removed 6 bases from V and 3 bases from J; junction bases left unmatched: 8. As DNA, the CDR3 is TGTGCCAGCAGCCGACAGGGATATAACTACGAGCAGTACTTC. It yields the protein CASSRQGYNYEQYF. The variable domain in full, with the rest retrieved from reference TRBV28 and TRBJ2-7, is DVKVTQSSRYLVKRTGEKVFLECVQDMDHENMFWYRQDPGLGLRLIYFSYDVKMKEKGDIPEGYSVSREKKERFSLILESASTNQTSMYLCASSRQGYNYEQYFGPGTRLTVT.

V usage is TRBV7-9 and J usage is TRBJ2-5; tentatively, D is TRBD1 (5 bases). Germline V gives CDR1 SEHNR, CDR2 FQNEAQ (reference sequence). With 1 base removed from V and 4 bases from J, the gap between germline ends came to 10 bases. This CDR3 has 14 amino acids. CDR3 DNA: TGTGCCAGCAGCTTAGTTGGGGCCCCAGAGACCCAGTACTTC. It specifies CASSLVGAPETQYF.

The CDR3 region has the DNA TGTGCCAGCAGTTTCAGGCGGAACACTGAAGCTTTCTTT. It translates to CASSFRRNTEAFF. The chain recombines TRBV27 with TRBJ1-1; D is undetermined. CDR3 size: 13 residues. Per the germline V gene, CDR1 is MNHEY and CDR2 is SMNVEV (reference sequence). V lost 3 bases, J lost 1 base, and 6 bases lay in between.

The chain joins TRBV6-1 to TRBJ1-2, with 9 bases that match TRBD1. J lost 8 bases, V lost 1 base, and 11 bases had no gene match. CDR1 is MNHNS, CDR2 SASEGT, per germline. The CDR3 contains 16 residues. The CDR3 region is CASSEDGQGPLVGYTF. In nucleotides, the CDR3 is TGTGCCAGCAGTGAAGACGGACAGGGGCCGCTGGTGGGCTACACCTTC.

The V gene is TRBV11-2, the J gene TRBJ1-1; 9 bases map to TRBD1. CDR1 is SGHAT and CDR2 is FQNNGV in the germline V gene. With V trimmed by 5 bases and J by 4 bases, 8 bases remained unmatched. CDR3 length: 15 residues. CDR3 nucleotides: TGTGCCAGCAGCGGAGGGACAGGGATCGGCACTGAAGCTTTCTTT. This translates into CASSGGTGIGTEAFF.

The chain links TRBV2 to TRBJ2-1, with TRBD2 matching 14 bases. The J segment lost 6 bases and the V segment lost 7 bases, leaving 8 bases of the junction unmatched. Germline V CDR1 and CDR2: SNHLY, FYNNEI. This CDR3 region has 16 residues. The CDR3: CASIPRLAGGGNEQFF. The CDR3 DNA follows: TGTGCCAGCATTCCCCGACTAGCGGGAGGGGGCAATGAGCAGTTCTTC.

This clone was detected only a few times. The chain joins TRBV7-9 to TRBJ2-7, with no clear D. The ends were cut back, 4 bases at V and 0 bases at J, with 7 bases in the middle. Germline CDR1 reads SEHNR; CDR2 reads FQNEAQ (reference sequence). This CDR3 spans 13 amino acids. The CDR3 nucleotides read TGTGCCAGCAGCTCGGACGACTCCTACGAGCAGTACTTC. Translation: CASSSDDSYEQYF.

The chain employs TRBV6-6 and TRBJ1-1, with TRBD1 as a possible D gene (5 bases). V lost 6 bases and J lost 5, with 16 bases in between. CDR1 is MNHNY and CDR2 is SVGAGI in the germline V gene (reference sequence). This CDR3 is 14 amino acids long. For the CDR3, the DNA is TGTGCCAGCAGCCGTACATCCGAGGGGACTGAAGCTTTCTTT. It yields the protein CASSRTSEGTEAFF.

The CDR3 spells CASRDPGQGVDEQFF. CDR3 DNA: TGTGCCAGCAGAGACCCGGGACAGGGTGTCGATGAGCAGTTCTTC. The chain employs TRBV6-1 and TRBJ2-1; 9 bases map to TRBD1. The ends lost 6 bases at V and 8 bases at J; junction bases unmatched: 11. Per the germline V gene, CDR1 is MNHNS and CDR2 is SASEGT. The CDR3 runs 15 residues.

The chain links TRBV28 to TRBJ2-1; unclear D gene. This CDR3 is 12 amino acids long. V lost 5 bases and J lost 6, with 8 bases in between. The V gene's germline CDR1 is MDHEN and CDR2 SYDVKM. The CDR3 DNA reads TGTGCCAGCAGTCTAGGAAGCAATGAGCAGTTCTTC. It codes for CASSLGSNEQFF.

V and J are TRBV19 and TRBJ1-1; D gene ambiguous. Trimming stripped 5 bases from V and 11 bases from J, with 15 bases between. The CDR3 contains 12 residues. Per the germline V gene, CDR1 is LNHDA and CDR2 is SQIVND (reference sequence). This CDR3 is CASSPRTEDAFF. CDR3 nucleotide sequence: TGTGCCAGTAGTCCCCGGACGGAGGATGCTTTCTTT.

The chain uses TRBV7-8 and TRBJ2-7, with TRBD2 as a possible D gene (6 bases). The CDR3 contains 14 residues. Germline-derived CDR1 and CDR2 are SGHVS and FQNEAQ. Trimming removed 4 bases from V and 0 bases from J, with 10 bases in between. The CDR3 coding sequence is TGTGCCAGCAGCTACCGGGACTTCTCCTACGAGCAGTACTTC. It encodes CASSYRDFSYEQYF.

The chain recombines TRBV10-3 with TRBJ1-3; D unresolved. V lost 8 bases, J lost 3 bases, and 5 bases lay in between. This CDR3 region has 11 residues. Germline lookup yields CDR1 ENHRY and CDR2 SYGVKD. The CDR3 nucleotides are TGTGCCATCGTAGGTGGAAACACCATATATTTT. Translated: CAIVGGNTIYF.

This sequence joins TRBV7-9 and TRBJ2-7; D might be TRBD1 (6 bases). Germline loops: CDR1 SEHNR, CDR2 FQNEAQ (reference sequence). V was shortened by 5 bases and J by 2 bases, with 13 bases between the two germline ends. The CDR3 consists of 14 residues. The CDR3 nucleotides are TGTGCCAGCAGCCTCTCAGGGGCTACCTACGAGCAGTACTTC. As protein: CASSLSGATYEQYF.

The CDR3 region has the DNA TGTGCCAGCAGCTTTCGGGGATCCACAGATACGCAGTATTTT. It codes for CASSFRGSTDTQYF. This chain uses TRBV9 with TRBJ2-3, with D perhaps TRBD2 (5 bases). Germline lookup yields CDR1 SGDLS and CDR2 YYNGEE. This CDR3 has 14 residues. Trimming took 4 bases from V and 2 from J, leaving 11 bases between them. Full variable domain (outside the CDR3, taken from reference TRBV9 and TRBJ2-3): DSGVTQTPKHLITATGQRVTLRCSPRSGDLSVYWYQQSLDQGLQFLIQYYNGEERAKGNILERFSAQQFPDLHSELNLSSLELGDSALYFCASSFRGSTDTQYFGPGTRLTVL.

There are a few counts of this clone. The rearrangement links TRBV28 to TRBJ2-7; the D gene is possibly TRBD1 (6 bases). This CDR3 is 14 amino acids long. Per germline, CDR1 MDHEN and CDR2 SYDVKM. V dropped 3 bases and J dropped 0 bases, with 9 bases sitting between them. The CDR3 loop reads CASSFRGDSYEQYF. The CDR3 nucleotides are TGTGCCAGCAGTTTCAGGGGAGACTCCTACGAGCAGTACTTC.